Listed here are 23 T cell receptor beta chains from one sample, sequenced in a study of T cells in tumors after PD-1 blockade. The repertoire was sequenced with immunoSEQ multiplex PCR; TCRdb's copy has only in-frame clones and lacks some. The repertoire has about 63,000 clones, about 74% of them found once; the top ten carry about 4.8%. Material: PBMCs, obtained after anti-PD-1 treatment. These receptors were obtained from a human donor with basal cell carcinoma.

V usage is TRBV3-1 (or the pseudogene TRBV3-2) and J usage is TRBJ1-4; D may be TRBD1 (6 bases). CDR1 LGHDT and CDR2 YNNKEL come from the germline V gene (reference sequence). This CDR3 is built from 15 residues. Between the trimmed V and J ends, which lost 4 bases and 5 bases, there was a span of 14 bases. The DNA for the CDR3 is TGTGCCAGCAGCCTACGACGAACAGGGAATGAAAAACTGTTTTTT. Its protein is CASSLRRTGNEKLFF.

This clone has just a few counts. The rearrangement uses TRBV5-1 and TRBJ1-1, with 9 bases fitting TRBD1. This CDR3 region has 15 residues. Trimming at V came to 3 bases and at J to 0 bases, leaving 3 bases not matched to a gene. Germline-derived CDR1 and CDR2 are SGHRS and YFSETQ. CDR3 sequence reads: CASSSGTGMNTEAFF. The DNA for the CDR3 is TGCGCCAGCAGCTCCGGGACAGGGATGAACACTGAAGCTTTCTTT.

The gene calls are TRBV12-3 or TRBV12-4 and TRBJ1-1, with D possibly TRBD1 on 5 matching bases. The CDR3 runs 13 residues. V lost 6 bases and J lost 1, with 9 bases in between. The CDR3 spells CASSLGENTEAFF. CDR3 nucleotides: TGTGCCAGCAGCCTAGGGGAGAACACTGAAGCTTTCTTT.

The rearrangement joins TRBV3-1 (or the pseudogene TRBV3-2) to TRBJ1-5; unclear D gene. The V and J ends lost 0 bases and 4 bases respectively, with 7 bases between them. Per germline, CDR1 LGHDT and CDR2 YNNKEL (reference sequence). The CDR3 is 14 residues long. CDR3 DNA: TGTGCCAGCAGCCAAGATGGAGGGAATCAGCCCCAGCATTTT. This sequence encodes CASSQDGGNQPQHF.

The chain carries TRBV3-1 (or the pseudogene TRBV3-2) and TRBJ2-7, with 8 bases aligning to TRBD2. The length of the CDR3 is 16 residues. The germline CDR1 and CDR2 sequences are LGHDT and YNNKEL (reference sequence). After removal of 0 bases from V and 3 bases from J, the junction contained 7 bases not matched to a gene. The CDR3 DNA reads TGTGCCAGCAGCCAAGAGGGAATAGCGGGGATCTACGAGCAGTACTTC. Its translation: CASSQEGIAGIYEQYF.

The chain carries TRBV7-2 and TRBJ2-7, with TRBD2 identical over 11 bases. This CDR3 spans 16 amino acids. The V and J ends lost 0 bases and 0 bases, in that order; junction bases with no gene match: 1. Per the germline V gene, CDR1 is SGHTA and CDR2 is FQGNSA. CDR3 region: CASSLASGGASYEQYF. As DNA, the CDR3 is TGTGCCAGCAGCTTAGCTAGCGGGGGGGCCTCCTACGAGCAGTACTTC.

The chain uses TRBV27 and TRBJ1-1, with TRBD1 matching over 8 bases. Germline V lookup: CDR1 MNHEY, CDR2 SMNVEV (reference sequence). The CDR3 runs to 20 residues. Trimming took 2 bases from V and 1 from J; bases not matched to a gene: 18. This CDR3 is CASSLRRTGQSRATNTEAFF. CDR3 sequence (DNA): TGTGCCAGCAGTTTACGCCGGACAGGGCAAAGCCGCGCCACGAACACTGAAGCTTTCTTT.

The chain combines TRBV5-6 with TRBJ1-4; unclear D gene. Trimming pared 4 bases from V and 5 bases from J, leaving 15 bases between. Germline CDR1 reads SGHDT; CDR2 reads YYEEEE. This CDR3 has 15 amino acids. CDR3 sequence reads: CASSKWRAQNEKLFF. The DNA for the CDR3 is TGTGCCAGCAGCAAATGGAGGGCTCAAAATGAAAAACTGTTTTTT.

J is TRBJ2-5 and V is TRBV5-1, with TRBD1 identical over 8 bases. This CDR3 spans 14 amino acids. Germline V gene sequence: CDR1 SGHRS, CDR2 YFSETQ. The J segment lost 5 bases and the V segment lost 4 bases, leaving 7 bases of the junction unmatched. The CDR3 DNA reads as TGCGCCAGCAGCGCCTGGACAGGGTCTGAGACCCAGTACTTC. Translating it yields CASSAWTGSETQYF.

The genes are TRBV6-5 and TRBJ1-5; D uncertain. This CDR3 contains 14 residues. V lost 10 bases and J lost 0, with 13 bases in between. Germline CDR1 MNHEY, CDR2 SVGAGI. CDR3 coding DNA: TGTGCCACTCGGGGAGTTCATAGCAATCAGCCCCAGCATTTT. This translates into CATRGVHSNQPQHF.

The chain couples TRBV29-1 to TRBJ2-2, with 8 positions matching TRBD1. Germline V CDR1 and CDR2: SQVTM, ANQGSEA. CDR3 length equals 14 residues. The J segment lost 3 bases and the V segment lost 4 bases, leaving 4 bases of the junction unmatched. The CDR3 spells CSVGTGRYTGELFF. The CDR3 DNA is TGCAGCGTTGGGACAGGGAGATACACCGGGGAGCTGTTTTTT.

This chain uses TRBV19 with TRBJ2-7; 9 nucleotides match TRBD1. J was trimmed by 6 bases and V by 1 base; bases with no gene match: 7. The germline V gene encodes CDR1 LNHDA and CDR2 SQIVND (reference sequence). CDR3 size: 15 residues. The CDR3 nucleotides are TGTGCCAGTAGTATAGGAGGGACAGGGATGCGCGAGCAGTACTTC. Translating gives CASSIGGTGMREQYF.

This chain joins TRBV6-5 and TRBJ1-2; no definite D call. The germline V gene encodes CDR1 MNHEY and CDR2 SVGAGI. Trimming shortened V by 8 bases and J by 0 bases, and 16 bases separated the two germline ends. There are 15 residues in the CDR3. CDR3 sequence reads: CASLEALRTNYGYTF. The CDR3 DNA sequence: TGTGCCAGCCTAGAGGCCCTTAGAACTAACTATGGCTACACCTTC.

Only one count was recorded for this clone. The gene calls are TRBV5-6 and TRBJ1-1; D is perhaps TRBD1 (6 bases). The V gene's germline CDR1 is SGHDT and CDR2 YYEEEE. V was trimmed by 4 bases and J by 6 bases, leaving 19 bases between them. The CDR3 has 15 amino acids. This CDR3 is CASSPTGGYGSEAFF. CDR3 coding DNA: TGTGCCAGCAGCCCGACAGGAGGATATGGATCTGAAGCTTTCTTT.

This clone has a handful of counts. Additional DNA sequences in this sample encode the identical CDR3. In nucleotides, the CDR3 is TGTGCCAGCAGGGCCCGTCCTTTTGCGGATACGCAGTATTTT. Encoded protein: CASRARPFADTQYF. The rearrangement joins TRBV2 to TRBJ2-3; D is unclear. Germline CDR1 SNHLY, CDR2 FYNNEI. This CDR3 is 14 amino acids long. Trimming pared 6 bases from V and 6 bases from J, leaving 16 bases between.

This sequence joins TRBV12-3 or TRBV12-4 and TRBJ2-3, with TRBD2 as a possible D gene (6 bases). The V gene lost 4 bases and the J gene lost 1 base, with 6 bases spanning the gap. This CDR3 contains 13 residues. The CDR3 region is CASSWGGTDTQYF. Here the CDR3 DNA reads TGTGCCAGCAGTTGGGGGGGCACAGATACGCAGTATTTT.

The chain uses TRBV29-1 and TRBJ1-4; no definite D call. V lost 3 bases and J 5 bases, leaving 4 bases between the germline ends. Germline V lookup: CDR1 SQVTM, CDR2 ANQGSEA. This CDR3 is built from 11 residues. The CDR3 region is CSVEWNEKLFF. The DNA of the CDR3 is TGCAGCGTTGAGTGGAATGAAAAACTGTTTTTT.

The genes are TRBV28 and TRBJ2-1; D is unclear. Trimming took 1 base from V and 1 from J, leaving 14 bases between them. From germline, CDR1 is MDHEN and CDR2 SYDVKM. The CDR3 is 17 residues long. The CDR3 loop reads CASSLLTSRASYNEQFF. The CDR3 DNA sequence: TGTGCCAGCAGTTTATTAACCTCTCGCGCGTCCTACAATGAGCAGTTCTTC.

The genes are TRBV30 and TRBJ1-1, with D possibly matching TRBD1 (6 bases). The CDR3 runs 14 residues. V lost 4 bases, J lost 3 bases, and 15 bases lay in between. Germline CDR1 reads GTSNPN; CDR2 reads SVGIG (reference sequence). CDR3 coding DNA: TGTGCCTGGACCTTGACAGGTTACTACACTGAAGCTTTCTTT. Translated, it gives CAWTLTGYYTEAFF. Full variable domain (rest looked up from reference TRBV30 and TRBJ1-1): SQTIHQWPATLVQPVGSPLSLECTVEGTSNPNLYWYRQAAGRGLQLLFYSVGIGQISSEVPQNLSASRPQDRQFILSSKKLLLSDSGFYLCAWTLTGYYTEAFFGQGTRLTVV.

This clone has only a few counts. This chain links TRBV6-5 with TRBJ1-1; tentatively, D is TRBD1 (5 bases). V lost 8 bases and J 0 bases, leaving 10 bases between the germline ends. CDR1 is MNHEY and CDR2 is SVGAGI in the germline V gene. This CDR3 is built from 13 residues. CDR3 amino acids: CASGTLLNTEAFF. Here the CDR3 DNA reads TGTGCCAGCGGGACCCTCTTGAACACTGAAGCTTTCTTT.

V is TRBV4-2 and J is TRBJ2-4, with D unclear. CDR1 LGHNA and CDR2 YNFKEQ come from the germline V gene. Deletions cut 0 bases from V and 1 base from J, with 7 bases between. CDR3 length: 15 amino acids. CDR3 residues: CASSQDGVAKNIQYF. For the CDR3, the DNA is TGTGCCAGCAGCCAAGATGGTGTCGCCAAAAACATTCAGTACTTC.

V gene TRBV28 combines with J gene TRBJ2-7; 8 bases are a match to TRBD1. Per germline, CDR1 MDHEN and CDR2 SYDVKM. The trim removed 4 bases at V and 1 base at J, leaving 6 bases unmatched. The CDR3 runs to 15 residues. The CDR3 sequence is CASSSPGGVSYEQYF. The CDR3 bases are TGTGCCAGCAGTTCCCCAGGGGGCGTTTCCTACGAGCAGTACTTC.

The count of this clone is one. V usage is TRBV24-1 and J usage is TRBJ2-1, with 7 bases aligning to TRBD2. CDR1 KGHDR and CDR2 SFDVKD come from the germline V gene. The CDR3 has 17 residues. J gave up 7 bases and V 2 bases, and 13 bases lay outside the gene matches. Written as DNA, the CDR3 is TGTGCCACCAGTGATTCCACGTTAAGCGGGAACGGGAATGAGCAGTTCTTC. It translates to CATSDSTLSGNGNEQFF.